One sample yielded the 16 T cell receptor beta chains listed below, sequenced in a study of blood T cell repertoires in COVID-19. Here immunoSEQ multiplex PCR was the method, and the copy in TCRdb shows in-frame clones only, minus some. This table has around 240,000 clones, 84% appearing once. The sequencing input was peripheral blood. The receptor set was obtained from a woman between 40 and 50 years old who had recovered from COVID-19.

The V and J genes are TRBV6-4 and TRBJ2-5, with 9 bases that match TRBD1. V shed 6 bases and J 5 bases; nucleotides not matched to a gene: 4. CDR1 and CDR2 from the germline V gene are MRHNA and SNTAGT. This CDR3 region has 13 residues. The CDR3 region is CASSPDRGETQYF. The CDR3 bases are TGTGCCAGCAGCCCGGACAGGGGCGAGACCCAGTACTTC.

This rearrangement joins TRBV5-5 to TRBJ2-3; 9 nucleotides match TRBD1. CDR1 is SGHKS and CDR2 is YYEKEE in the germline V gene (reference sequence). Trimming at V came to 5 bases and at J to 7 bases, leaving 11 bases not matched to a gene. The length of the CDR3 is 15 residues. The CDR3 spells CASSQRTGEGHTQYF. CDR3 coding DNA: TGTGCCAGCAGTCAGCGGACAGGGGAAGGACATACGCAGTATTTT. Full variable domain (rest looked up from reference TRBV5-5 and TRBJ2-3): DAGVTQSPTHLIKTRGQQVTLRCSPISGHKSVSWYQQVLGQGPQFIFQYYEKEERGRGNFPDRFSARQFPNYSSELNVNALLLGDSALYLCASSQRTGEGHTQYFGPGTRLTVL.

The J gene is TRBJ2-5, the V gene TRBV5-4; D not certain. Trimming stripped 3 bases from V and 3 bases from J, with 15 bases between. The germline V gene has CDR1 SGHNT and CDR2 YYREEE (reference sequence). CDR3 length: 15 amino acids. The CDR3 region has the DNA TGTGCCAGCAGCTCAGACTCCACCACTGAAGAGACCCAGTACTTC. Its protein product is CASSSDSTTEETQYF.

This clone was counted between two and nine times. Here the CDR3 DNA reads TGTGCCAGCAGCAGGGACAGGGAAGCTGAAGCTTTCTTT. Translating gives CASSRDREAEAFF. The chain couples TRBV7-2 to TRBJ1-1, with 9 nucleotides matching TRBD1. Losses at the gene ends were 5 bases for V and 6 bases for J; bases not matched to a gene: 4. Per germline, CDR1 SGHTA and CDR2 FQGNSA. The CDR3 is 13 amino acids.

The chain links TRBV13 to TRBJ1-1; no clear D. The V gene lost 4 bases and the J gene lost 2 bases, with 14 bases spanning the gap. The CDR3 consists of 15 residues. The germline V gene has CDR1 PRHDT and CDR2 FYEKMQ (reference sequence). The CDR3 DNA is TGTGCCAGCAGCTCCCGGTCTTGGAGTAACACTGAAGCTTTCTTT. It translates to CASSSRSWSNTEAFF.

V is TRBV15 and J is TRBJ2-1; TRBD1 aligns across 10 bases. The V segment lost 4 bases and the J segment 8 bases; nucleotides outside the gene matches: 8. This CDR3 spans 15 amino acids. From germline, CDR1 is LNHNV and CDR2 YYDKDF (reference sequence). The CDR3 spells CATSIRDRGGDEQFF. The CDR3 nucleotides read TGTGCCACCAGCATCCGGGACAGGGGCGGCGATGAGCAGTTCTTC.

Note on this clone: Different DNA sequences within this sample yield the same CDR3. The chain employs TRBV30 and TRBJ2-3; TRBD2 matches at 9 bases. V trimming: 0 bases; J trimming: 1 base; junction bases outside the gene matches: 5. The CDR3 is 16 amino acids. Looked up from germline, CDR1 is GTSNPN and CDR2 is SVGIG (reference sequence). In nucleotides, the CDR3 is TGTGCCTGGAGTGTAAGTAGGACTAGCGGCACAGATACGCAGTATTTT. Translating gives CAWSVSRTSGTDTQYF.

The chain recombines TRBV2 with TRBJ2-5, with TRBD1 matching over 7 bases. V trimming: 8 bases; J trimming: 2 bases; junction bases outside the gene matches: 8. Germline lookup yields CDR1 SNHLY and CDR2 FYNNEI. The CDR3 runs to 14 residues. This CDR3 is CASGEDRAQETQYF. The CDR3 DNA sequence: TGTGCCAGCGGGGAAGACAGGGCGCAAGAGACCCAGTACTTC. Using reference TRBV2 and TRBJ2-5 for the parts outside the CDR3, the full variable domain is EPEVTQTPSHQVTQMGQEVILRCVPISNHLYFYWYRQILGQKVEFLVSFYNNEISEKSEIFDDQFSVERPDGSNFTLKIRSTKLEDSAMYFCASGEDRAQETQYFGPGTRLLVL.

This chain uses TRBV29-1 with TRBJ2-7; D is perhaps TRBD1 (6 bases). V was pared by 4 bases and J by 2 bases, with 12 bases between. The length of the CDR3 is 13 residues. In germline, CDR1 is SQVTM, CDR2 ANQGSEA. Written as DNA, the CDR3 is TGCAGCGTTGGGCCAGGGGCAACCTACGAGCAGTACTTC. It encodes CSVGPGATYEQYF.

The chain carries TRBV5-6 and TRBJ1-4; D unresolved. The germline gives CDR1 SGHDT, CDR2 YYEEEE. The CDR3 covers 15 residues. V lost 2 bases and J lost 8, with 16 bases in between. The CDR3 loop reads CASSLQRLAGEKLFF. Written as DNA, the CDR3 is TGTGCCAGCAGCTTACAGCGTCTGGCGGGAGAAAAACTGTTTTTT. The full variable domain, in which reference TRBV5-6 and TRBJ1-4 provide the parts outside the CDR3, is DAGVTQSPTHLIKTRGQQVTLRCSPKSGHDTVSWYQQALGQGPQFIFQYYEEEERQRGNFPDRFSGHQFPNYSSELNVNALLLGDSALYLCASSLQRLAGEKLFFGSGTQLSVL.

This chain uses TRBV5-1 with TRBJ1-2; 8 nucleotides match TRBD1. The germline gives CDR1 SGHRS, CDR2 YFSETQ. The V gene end was trimmed by 0 bases and the J gene end by 4 bases; junction bases not matched to a gene: 5. CDR3 length: 15 residues. CDR3 nucleotides: TGCGCCAGCAGCTTGGGGCAGGGGGCGGTCTATGGCTACACCTTC. This codes for CASSLGQGAVYGYTF.

The CDR3 spells CASSQDLGASAFF. CDR3 DNA: TGTGCCAGCAGCCAAGATCTGGGGGCGTCAGCTTTCTTT. The chain has TRBV3-1 (or the pseudogene TRBV3-2) and TRBJ1-1; maybe TRBD1 (6 bases). From germline, CDR1 is LGHDT and CDR2 YNNKEL (reference sequence). V dropped 0 bases and J dropped 10 bases, with 12 bases sitting between them. The CDR3 is 13 amino acids.

The V and J genes are TRBV13 and TRBJ2-7, with D possibly matching TRBD2 (5 bases). The germline gives CDR1 PRHDT, CDR2 FYEKMQ (reference sequence). This CDR3 contains 15 residues. V was pared by 0 bases and J by 0 bases, with 9 bases between. The CDR3 protein is CASSLGPAVSYEQYF. In DNA form, the CDR3 reads TGTGCCAGCAGCTTAGGTCCAGCGGTCTCCTACGAGCAGTACTTC.

V usage is TRBV7-6 and J usage is TRBJ1-2, with 7 bases matching TRBD1. V trimming: 5 bases; J trimming: 2 bases; junction bases outside the gene matches: 11. In germline, CDR1 is SGHVS, CDR2 FNYEAQ. The CDR3 is 16 residues long. CDR3 bases: TGTGCCAGCAGCATAGGGACAGTTGGGTCGAACTATGGCTACACCTTC. It codes for CASSIGTVGSNYGYTF. Combining the CDR3 with reference TRBV7-6 and TRBJ1-2 gives the whole variable domain GAGVSQSPRYKVTKRGQDVALRCDPISGHVSLYWYRQALGQGPEFLTYFNYEAQQDKSGLPNDRFSAERPEGSISTLTIQRTEQRDSAMYRCASSIGTVGSNYGYTFGSGTRLTVV.

The chain combines TRBV3-1 (or the pseudogene TRBV3-2) with TRBJ2-3, with TRBD1 matching over 9 bases. After removal of 4 bases from V and 7 bases from J, the junction contained 9 bases not matched to a gene. The V gene's germline CDR1 is LGHDT and CDR2 YNNKEL (reference sequence). The CDR3 totals 15 residues. The DNA of the CDR3 is TGTGCCAGCAGCCCTGGGACAGGGAACGGGAATACGCAGTATTTT. Protein product: CASSPGTGNGNTQYF.

V and J are TRBV7-2 and TRBJ1-3; D gene uncertain. Germline assignment: CDR1 SGHTA and CDR2 FQGNSA. Trimming cost V 1 base and J 0 bases, with 10 bases left between them. The CDR3 has 16 amino acids. CDR3 sequence: CASSLGQDYSGNTIYF. Written as DNA, the CDR3 is TGTGCCAGCAGCTTAGGGCAGGACTACTCTGGAAACACCATATATTTT. Full variable domain (missing parts from reference TRBV7-2 and TRBJ1-3): GAGVSQSPSNKVTEKGKDVELRCDPISGHTALYWYRQSLGQGLEFLIYFQGNSAPDKSGLPSDRFSAERTGGSVSTLTIQRTQQEDSAVYLCASSLGQDYSGNTIYFGEGSWLTVV.